What follows are 2 T cell receptor beta chains derived from one specimen sequenced in a study of blood T cell repertoires in COVID-19. Clones were read by immunoSEQ multiplex PCR, and TCRdb kept only the in-frame ones, dropping some. Among about 150,000 clones listed, 84% were seen once. Sample: peripheral blood. The receptors were sampled from a woman aged 50 to 60 with acute or convalescent COVID-19.

The chain recombines TRBV9 with TRBJ2-5; TRBD2 aligns across 8 bases. This CDR3 region has 16 residues. V was pared by 0 bases and J by 1 base, with 5 bases of the junction left unmatched. The germline CDR1 and CDR2 sequences are SGDLS and YYNGEE. The DNA of the CDR3 is TGTGCCAGCAGCGTAGGTGCGGGGGGTACCCAAGAGACCCAGTACTTC. Its protein product is CASSVGAGGTQETQYF.

The chain links TRBV10-2 to TRBJ2-1; 9 nucleotides align to TRBD2. This CDR3 is 17 amino acids long. The V segment lost 7 bases and the J segment 1 base; nucleotides outside the gene matches: 11. Germline-derived CDR1 and CDR2 are WSHSY and SAAADI. The CDR3 loop reads CASTIYLAGSSYNEQFF. The CDR3 DNA follows: TGCGCCAGCACTATTTACCTAGCGGGATCGTCCTACAATGAGCAGTTCTTC.